This T cell receptor beta chain was found in a study of long-term antiretroviral therapy in people with HIV. The J segment lost 4 bases and the V segment lost 0 bases, leaving 9 bases of the junction unmatched. This CDR3 has 16 residues. Looked up from germline, CDR1 is GTSNPN and CDR2 is SVGIG (reference sequence). Survey level was the resolution at which the v3.0 immunoSEQ assay ran. The protocol was immunoSEQ multiplex PCR, while the TCRdb copy is restricted to in-frame clones and leaves out a portion. The table has about 11,000 clones, about 86% seen once. Here the sequenced sample was unsorted PBMCs, taken about 7 years after starting antiretroviral therapy. The chain joins TRBV30 to TRBJ2-3, with TRBD2 identical over 8 bases. The receptor was isolated from a man aged 45-60 years with HIV. The CDR3 reads CAWSVGTAGASDTQYF. The CDR3 DNA reads as TGTGCCTGGAGTGTAGGTACAGCGGGGGCCTCAGATACGCAGTATTTT.